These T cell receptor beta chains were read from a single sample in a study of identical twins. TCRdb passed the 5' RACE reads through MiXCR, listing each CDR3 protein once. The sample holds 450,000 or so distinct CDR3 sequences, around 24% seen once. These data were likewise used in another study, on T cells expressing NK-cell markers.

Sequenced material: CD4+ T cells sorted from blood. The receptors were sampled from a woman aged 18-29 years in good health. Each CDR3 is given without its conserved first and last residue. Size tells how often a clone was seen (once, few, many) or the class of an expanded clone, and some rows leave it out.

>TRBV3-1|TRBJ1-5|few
ASSQQGGNQPQH
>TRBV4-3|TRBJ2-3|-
ASSPREVTLTDTQY
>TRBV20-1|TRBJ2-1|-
SASRPGQGLPSGEQF
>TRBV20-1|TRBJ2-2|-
SAVTGGHTGELF
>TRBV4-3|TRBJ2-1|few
ASSHASSTYNEQF
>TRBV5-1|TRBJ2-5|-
ASSLGHPGTQY
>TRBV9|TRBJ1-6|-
ASSVEGSYNSPLH
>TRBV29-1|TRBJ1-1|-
SVDRALTEAF
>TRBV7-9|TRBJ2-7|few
ASSPARGFSYEQY
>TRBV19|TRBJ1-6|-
ASTLRGENSPLH